This T cell receptor beta chain is drawn from a study of blood T cell repertoires in COVID-19. The ends were cut back, 6 bases at V and 7 bases at J, with 9 bases in the middle. The CDR3 is made up of 12 amino acids. The germline CDR1 and CDR2 sequences are KGHSH and LQKENI. Membership in each cohort depended on participant-reported clinical history. Repertoires were generated with immunoSEQ multiplex PCR, while TCRdb's copy carries only in-frame clones and drops some. The data show hundreds of thousands of clones, with around 90% seen just once and around 4.4% held by the top ten. The source of this sequence is a woman aged 18-29 years with acute COVID-19. The sequencing sample was made of PBMCs or T cells enriched from blood (not recorded which). The chain links TRBV18 to TRBJ2-2; a possible D gene is TRBD2 (5 bases). CDR3 nucleotides: TGTGCCAGCTCGGACGGAGGCGGGGAGCTGTTTTTT. Its translation: CASSDGGGELFF.